Below are 22 T cell receptor beta chains sequenced from a single sample in a study of vaccination and CD4 T cells after COVID-19. An Oncomine TCR Beta short-read assay was used to sequence the DNA from cultured CD4+ T cells. TCRdb ran MiXCR on the PCR reads and lists one entry per CDR3 protein. The sample contains roughly 16,000 distinct CDR3 sequences, approximately 31% of which appear only once. The antigens of these receptors remain unknown. The treatment: approximately nine-day PBMC culture with coronavirus spike peptide pools or control peptides (ViraFEST assay). Sequencing input: cultured CD4+ T cells from blood. The receptors come from a human donor with COVID-19.

Worth noting for this clonotype: A read error may account for a junction end that differs from germline. The chain carries TRBV24-1 and TRBJ1-5, with 8 bases aligning to TRBD1. Germline V gene sequence: CDR1 KGHDR, CDR2 SFDVKD. This CDR3 is 13 amino acids long. CDR3 region: CATCDNRGQPQHF. DNA of the CDR3: TGTGCCACCTGTGATAACAGGGGGCAGCCCCAGCATTTT.

This clonotype was seen more than once but under ten times. The genes are TRBV28 and TRBJ1-2; a weak D match, TRBD1 (5 bases). CDR3 length equals 9 residues. Germline CDR1 MDHEN, CDR2 SYDVKM. The CDR3 protein is CVAGEGYTF. CDR3 sequence (DNA): TGTGTCGCGGGGGAGGGCTACACCTTC.

This sequence joins TRBV6-1 and TRBJ1-3; a weak D match, TRBD1 (6 bases). This CDR3 region has 11 residues. CDR1 is MNHNS, CDR2 SASEGT, per germline. The germline V and J ends were trimmed by 7 bases and 7 bases, with 8 bases remaining between them. CDR3 sequence: CASTQGNTIYF. The CDR3, as DNA: TGTGCCAGCACCCAGGGGAACACCATATATTTT.

This clonotype has just a few counts. This chain joins TRBV2 and TRBJ1-5, with D unresolved. Per germline, CDR1 SNHLY and CDR2 FYNNEI. Trimming took 0 bases from V and 3 from J, leaving 6 bases between them. The CDR3 is made up of 14 amino acids. CDR3 sequence (DNA): TGTGCCAGCAGTGAAGCAAATACCAATCAGCCCCAGCATTTT. It translates to CASSEANTNQPQHF. The variable domain in full, with the rest retrieved from reference TRBV2 and TRBJ1-5, is EPEVTQTPSHQVTQMGQEVILRCVPISNHLYFYWYRQILGQKVEFLVSFYNNEISEKSEIFDDQFSVERPDGSNFTLKIRSTKLEDSAMYFCASSEANTNQPQHFGDGTRLSIL.

This clonotype has just a few counts. The rearrangement uses TRBV6-5 and TRBJ1-1, with D maybe TRBD1 (5 bases). CDR1 and CDR2 (germline): MNHEY, SVGAGI. Trimming removed 0 bases at V and 1 base at J, with 9 bases between. The CDR3 runs 15 residues. The CDR3 bases are TGTGCCAGCAGTTACTCGATTACAGGGAACACTGAAGCTTTCTTT. This codes for CASSYSITGNTEAFF.

V and J are TRBV20-1 and TRBJ2-3; weak D call: TRBD2 (5 bases). The CDR3 is 12 residues long. CDR1 is DFQATT and CDR2 is SNEGSKA in the germline V gene (reference sequence). V was cut by 3 bases and J by 2 bases, with 6 bases left in between. The CDR3 bases are TGCAGTGCTAGCGGGGACACAGATACGCAGTATTTT. As protein: CSASGDTDTQYF.

This clonotype was detected a few times. The chain couples TRBV27 to TRBJ2-7, with TRBD1 identical over 11 bases. Germline V gives CDR1 MNHEY, CDR2 SMNVEV (reference sequence). With V trimmed by 8 bases and J by 3 bases, 6 bases remained unmatched. The CDR3 spans 14 residues. CDR3 sequence: CASVGTGGNYEQYF. DNA for the CDR3: TGTGCCAGCGTCGGGACAGGGGGTAACTACGAGCAGTACTTC.

This clonotype was seen a handful of times. V usage is TRBV6-2 or TRBV6-3 and J usage is TRBJ2-3, with D hard to call. Trimming removed 4 bases at V and 2 bases at J, with 4 bases between. Germline lookup yields CDR1 MNHEY and CDR2 SVGEGT. CDR3 length: 12 amino acids. The CDR3 DNA sequence: TGTGCCAGCAGTTCCCACACAGATACGCAGTATTTT. This codes for CASSSHTDTQYF.

The sample holds a few counts of this clonotype. CDR3 sequence reads: CASRATDGYYYGYTF. The CDR3 nucleotides are TGTGCCAGCAGGGCGACGGACGGGTACTACTATGGCTACACCTTC. The chain uses TRBV6-1 and TRBJ1-2; D gene ambiguous. V was shortened by 6 bases and J by 3 bases, with 17 bases between the two germline ends. CDR1 MNHNS and CDR2 SASEGT come from the germline V gene. CDR3 length equals 15 residues.

The J gene is TRBJ2-3, the V gene TRBV5-1; TRBD1 might be the D (6 bases). Trimming pared 4 bases from V and 1 base from J, leaving 13 bases between. This CDR3 contains 15 residues. Germline loops: CDR1 SGHRS, CDR2 YFSETQ. CDR3 amino acids: CASSTLGGRTDTQYF. DNA of the CDR3: TGCGCCAGCAGCACTCTTGGGGGCCGCACAGATACGCAGTATTTT. Combining the CDR3 with reference TRBV5-1 and TRBJ2-3 gives the whole variable domain KAGVTQTPRYLIKTRGQQVTLSCSPISGHRSVSWYQQTPGQGLQFLFEYFSETQRNKGNFPGRFSGRQFSNSRSEMNVSTLELGDSALYLCASSTLGGRTDTQYFGPGTRLTVL.

The rearrangement uses TRBV11-1 and TRBJ1-2; D ambiguous. This CDR3 is built from 14 residues. Germline loops: CDR1 SGHAT, CDR2 FQDESV (reference sequence). V was shortened by 5 bases and J by 4 bases, with 14 bases between the two germline ends. The CDR3 spells CASSLLGASYGYTF. For the CDR3, the DNA is TGTGCCAGCAGCCTTCTGGGCGCAAGCTATGGCTACACCTTC.

This chain joins TRBV2 and TRBJ1-4; 8 positions match TRBD1. Germline-derived CDR1 and CDR2 are SNHLY and FYNNEI. V shed 8 bases and J 8 bases; nucleotides not matched to a gene: 4. This CDR3 is built from 12 residues. CDR3 nucleotide sequence: TGTGCCAGCCAGGGGGCGGAGGAAAAACTGTTTTTT. Translated, it gives CASQGAEEKLFF.

This clonotype was counted between two and nine times. This sequence joins TRBV25-1 and TRBJ2-5, with D perhaps matching TRBD1 or TRBD2 (7 bases each). Trimming pared 5 bases from V and 5 bases from J, leaving 21 bases between. The length of the CDR3 is 16 residues. CDR1 and CDR2 (germline): MGHDK, SYGVNS. Written as DNA, the CDR3 is TGTGCCAGCAGTTCCCGCAGGGGGGGTGGTATGGAGACCCAGTACTTC. Its protein is CASSSRRGGGMETQYF.

The rearrangement joins TRBV7-8 to TRBJ1-4; no firm D call. CDR1 and CDR2 (germline): SGHVS, FQNEAQ. Trimming pared 3 bases from V and 4 bases from J, leaving 9 bases between. The CDR3 has 14 residues. The chain's CDR3 is CASSFRPDNEKLFF. CDR3 nucleotide sequence: TGTGCCAGCAGCTTTAGGCCTGATAATGAAAAACTGTTTTTT.

This clonotype occurred a few times. CDR3 sequence: CASSVGQAGNQPQHF. The CDR3 nucleotides read TGTGCCAGCAGCGTGGGCCAGGCCGGCAATCAGCCCCAGCATTTT. The rearrangement links TRBV2 to TRBJ1-5; D uncertain. Germline V gene lookup returns CDR1 SNHLY and CDR2 FYNNEI. With 6 bases removed from V and 2 bases from J, the gap between germline ends came to 14 bases. This CDR3 has 15 amino acids.

The chain links TRBV18 to TRBJ1-1; unclear D gene. Germline V gives CDR1 KGHSH, CDR2 LQKENI. V shed 2 bases and J shed 8 bases, with 9 bases lying between them. The CDR3 consists of 12 residues. CDR3 sequence: CASSPILQEAFF. The CDR3 nucleotides are TGTGCCAGCTCACCAATCCTCCAAGAAGCTTTCTTT.

The chain links TRBV19 to TRBJ2-6, with D uncertain. The CDR3 length is 15 residues. CDR1 and CDR2 from the germline V gene are LNHDA and SQIVND (reference sequence). The ends were cut back, 7 bases at V and 2 bases at J, with 12 bases in the middle. The CDR3, as DNA: TGTGCCAGTACGCAGGATACTACTGGGGCCAACGTCCTGACTTTC. Its protein product is CASTQDTTGANVLTF.

This clonotype was observed once. Germline and junction disagree at one end, which may indicate a read error. The chain couples TRBV30 to TRBJ1-2; D is unclear. Germline V gene data show CDR1 as GTSNPN and CDR2 as SVGIG (reference sequence). The CDR3 spans 14 residues. This CDR3 reads CAWRAVGNNCGYTF. The CDR3 DNA is TGTGCCTGGAGGGCCGTGGGGAATAACTGTGGCTACACCTTC.

This chain links TRBV7-9 with TRBJ1-2, with D perhaps TRBD1 (5 bases). Trimming took 5 bases from V and 8 from J, leaving 18 bases between them. The CDR3 is made up of 14 amino acids. Germline CDR1 is SEHNR and CDR2 is FQNEAQ (reference sequence). The CDR3 sequence: CASSTPGGFWGYTF. CDR3 sequence (DNA): TGTGCCAGCAGCACCCCCGGGGGGTTTTGGGGCTACACCTTC.

A few counts support this clonotype. The genes are TRBV5-8 and TRBJ2-5, with D uncertain. CDR1 is SGHTS and CDR2 is YDEGEE in the germline V gene. This CDR3 spans 13 amino acids. Trimming took 2 bases from V and 3 from J, leaving 8 bases between them. The CDR3 here is CASSFNGEETQYF. CDR3 coding DNA: TGTGCCAGCAGCTTTAATGGGGAAGAGACCCAGTACTTC.

The chain recombines TRBV19 with TRBJ1-1, with 7 bases lining up with TRBD1. Germline-derived CDR1 and CDR2 are LNHDA and SQIVND (reference sequence). CDR3 length: 17 residues. J was trimmed by 0 bases and V by 6 bases; bases with no gene match: 13. The CDR3 reads CASSRDSLRNMNTEAFF. The CDR3 nucleotides are TGTGCCAGTAGCCGGGACAGCCTAAGGAACATGAACACTGAAGCTTTCTTT. Supplemented by reference TRBV19 and TRBJ1-1, the full variable domain reads DGGITQSPKYLFRKEGQNVTLSCEQNLNHDAMYWYRQDPGQGLRLIYYSQIVNDFQKGDIAEGYSVSREKKESFPLTVTSAQKNPTAFYLCASSRDSLRNMNTEAFFGQGTRLTVV.

The rearrangement uses TRBV6-5 and TRBJ1-6; TRBD1 is a possible D gene (6 bases). The CDR3 has 15 residues. Trimming pared 4 bases from V and 9 bases from J, leaving 16 bases between. Germline CDR1 MNHEY, CDR2 SVGAGI. This chain's CDR3 is CASSWSAGGGSPLHF. CDR3 DNA sequence: TGTGCCAGCAGTTGGTCGGCTGGAGGGGGTTCACCCCTCCACTTT.